This T cell receptor (beta chain) was observed in a study of blood T cell repertoires in COVID-19. Across the study: COVID-19 samples from acute and convalescent phases originated in the United States, Italy and Spain. PBMCs, B-cell-depleted T cells, or T cells provided the cDNA or gDNA that made up the material.

Trimming pared 4 bases from V and 7 bases from J, leaving 13 bases between. The CDR3 extends over 14 amino acids. Germline loops: CDR1 SGHDN, CDR2 FVKESK. As processed by the authors: Amplification with reference gene primers provided the estimates of nucleated cell counts. Sequencing used immunoSEQ multiplex PCR; TCRdb keeps in-frame clones, though not all of them. D and trimming come from the DNA, and the V and J calls and clone size come from that table. Of about 280,000 clones listed, 85% are singletons. This clone was detected only a few times. The receptor was isolated from a man in his fifties or sixties with active or convalescent COVID-19. V is TRBV14 and J is TRBJ1-4, with D possibly TRBD1 on 5 matching bases. The sample consisted of peripheral blood. The DNA of the CDR3 is TGTGCCAGCAGCCTGGGGGGGAGCGGTGAAAAACTGTTTTTT. Protein: CASSLGGSGEKLFF. The entire variable domain, with the rest obtained from reference TRBV14 and TRBJ1-4, is as follows: EAGVTQFPSHSVIEKGQTVTLRCDPISGHDNLYWYRRVMGKEIKFLLHFVKESKQDESGMPNNRFLAERTGGTYSTLKVQPAELEDSGVYFCASSLGGSGEKLFFGSGTQLSVL.